The 30 T cell receptor beta chains listed next were all sequenced from one sample in a study of control samples from healthy donors and cancer patients. Data came from immunoSEQ multiplex PCR; TCRdb stores just in-frame clones and leaves some out. The sample lists under 30,000 clones, 70% to 90% seen once, with 6.7% in the top ten. Input material: PBMCs. These receptor sequences come from a woman between 55 and 75 years old with head and neck cancer.

The chain has TRBV4-3 and TRBJ2-7; 7 nucleotides line up with TRBD1. CDR3 size: 15 residues. Trimming took 3 bases from V and 0 from J; bases not matched to a gene: 5. The germline V gene encodes CDR1 LGHNA and CDR2 YSLEER. The CDR3 DNA sequence: TGCGCCAGCAGCCAGGGGACAGCAAGCTCCTACGAGCAGTACTTC. Protein product: CASSQGTASSYEQYF.

J is TRBJ2-1 and V is TRBV6-4; 8 bases fit TRBD1. Trimming took 6 bases from V and 8 from J; bases not matched to a gene: 6. This CDR3 contains 13 residues. The germline gives CDR1 MRHNA, CDR2 SNTAGT. CDR3 in DNA: TGTGCCAGCAGAGGACAGGGTGTCGATGAGCAGTTCTTC. Residues: CASRGQGVDEQFF.

This clone was picked up one time. The V call is TRBV6-4, the J call TRBJ2-3; 8 bases are shared with TRBD2. There are 14 residues in the CDR3. V lost 3 bases to trimming and J lost 4 bases; unmatched junction nucleotides: 3. Germline assignment: CDR1 MRHNA and CDR2 SNTAGT. This CDR3 is CASSDLAGSDTQYF. CDR3 DNA: TGTGCCAGCAGTGATCTAGCGGGCTCAGATACGCAGTATTTT.

With respect to this clone: Other nucleotide sequences in the sample specify the same CDR3. The genes are TRBV9 and TRBJ1-5; weak D call: TRBD1 (5 bases). The germline V gene has CDR1 SGDLS and CDR2 YYNGEE. V shed 0 bases and J shed 4 bases, with 8 bases lying between them. This CDR3 region has 14 residues. The CDR3 DNA reads TGTGCCAGCAGCGTAGATGGGGCAAATCAGCCCCAGCATTTT. It specifies CASSVDGANQPQHF.

The chain carries TRBV5-5 and TRBJ2-1; possible D gene TRBD1, 5 bases. V was cut by 0 bases and J by 7 bases, with 8 bases left in between. Germline CDR1 is SGHKS and CDR2 is YYEKEE (reference sequence). This CDR3 has 13 residues. CDR3 in DNA: TGTGCCAGCAGCTTGGATCAGGGAAATGAGCAGTTCTTC. Protein product: CASSLDQGNEQFF.

There are a few counts of this clone. This rearrangement joins TRBV7-8 to TRBJ2-7; 11 bases agree with TRBD2. Germline CDR1 and CDR2: SGHVS and FQNEAQ. With 3 bases clipped from V and 3 bases from J, the junction kept 4 bases outside the gene matches. There are 15 residues in the CDR3. In DNA form, the CDR3 reads TGTGCCAGCAGCTTCTTGACTAGCGGGATCTACGAGCAGTACTTC. Its translation is CASSFLTSGIYEQYF.

The count of this clone is one. The J gene is TRBJ2-3, the V gene TRBV24-1; the D is unclear. Germline loops: CDR1 KGHDR, CDR2 SFDVKD. The length of the CDR3 is 12 residues. V was clipped by 2 bases and J by 2 bases, with 1 base between them. The CDR3: CATSDYTDTQYF. The CDR3 region has the DNA TGTGCCACCAGTGATTACACAGATACGCAGTATTTT.

The chain employs TRBV4-1 and TRBJ2-1; no firm D call. The V gene's germline CDR1 is MGHRA and CDR2 YSYEKL. V gave up 0 bases and J gave up 16 bases, with 10 bases separating them. The CDR3 extends over 11 amino acids. The CDR3 DNA sequence: TGCGCCAGCAGCCAAGAGAGACGGAAATTCTTC. The encoded protein is CASSQERRKFF.

This chain links TRBV11-2 with TRBJ2-5; D tentatively reads TRBD1 or TRBD2 (5 bases each). Trimming took off 5 bases at V and 4 bases at J, with 17 bases between the two ends. CDR1 and CDR2 (germline): SGHAT, FQNNGV. CDR3 length equals 15 residues. For the CDR3, the DNA is TGTGCCAGCAGCACAGAGGGGCTTAATGGAGAGACCCAGTACTTC. This sequence encodes CASSTEGLNGETQYF.

The chain joins TRBV5-6 to TRBJ2-3; 9 nucleotides match TRBD2. After removal of 1 base from V and 2 bases from J, the junction contained 5 bases not matched to a gene. The CDR3 has 16 residues. CDR1 and CDR2 from the germline V gene are SGHDT and YYEEEE. The CDR3, as DNA: TGTGCCAGCAGCTTGTCAGCGGGGGGTATCACAGATACGCAGTATTTT. Translating it yields CASSLSAGGITDTQYF.

The CDR3 region has the DNA TGTGCCAGTAGTATTAGTTGGCAGGGTTTTAATTCACCCCTCCACTTT. Its translation is CASSISWQGFNSPLHF. This chain connects TRBV19 to TRBJ1-6; D may be TRBD1 (5 bases). The CDR3 length is 16 residues. Germline V gene data show CDR1 as LNHDA and CDR2 as SQIVND (reference sequence). The V end was cut by 3 bases, the J end by 6 bases, with 15 bases between.

This chain connects TRBV7-3 to TRBJ2-7, with 8 nucleotides matching TRBD2. J lost 5 bases, V lost 5 bases, and 5 bases had no gene match. The CDR3 is 13 residues long. Germline loops: CDR1 SGHTA, CDR2 FQGTGA. The CDR3 bases are TGTGCCAGCAGCGCCAGCGGGAGCGACGAGCAGTACTTC. It translates to CASSASGSDEQYF. The complete variable domain, with remaining parts taken from reference TRBV7-3 and TRBJ2-7, reads GAGVSQTPSNKVTEKGKYVELRCDPISGHTALYWYRQSLGQGPEFLIYFQGTGAADDSGLPNDRFFAVRPEGSVSTLKIQRTERGDSAVYLCASSASGSDEQYFGPGTRLTVT.

This clone occurred a few times. This rearrangement joins TRBV21-1 to TRBJ2-1; the D call of TRBD1 is as the table states it, not checked on the DNA. TRBV21-1 is marked as a pseudogene. This CDR3 spans 17 amino acids. The CDR3 loop reads CASTKEVGTGGKVEQFF. CDR3 nucleotide sequence: TGTGCCAGCACCAAAGAGGTCGGGACAGGGGGTAAAGTTGAGCAGTTCTTC.

This sequence joins TRBV4-1 and TRBJ1-5; maybe TRBD1 (5 bases). Germline V gives CDR1 MGHRA, CDR2 YSYEKL. The CDR3 is 15 residues long. V was cut by 3 bases and J by 0 bases, with 9 bases left in between. The CDR3 protein is CASSQGGDSNQPQHF. CDR3 DNA sequence: TGCGCCAGCAGCCAGGGGGGGGATAGCAATCAGCCCCAGCATTTT.

The CDR3 region is CASSPYRVGYEQYF. The CDR3 DNA reads as TGTGCCAGCTCACCATACAGGGTAGGCTACGAGCAGTACTTC. The genes are TRBV18 and TRBJ2-7; a weak D match, TRBD1 (6 bases). The CDR3 runs 14 residues. Germline V lookup: CDR1 KGHSH, CDR2 LQKENI. Between the trimmed V and J ends, which lost 2 bases and 3 bases, there was a span of 11 bases.

The chain employs TRBV7-2 and TRBJ1-5; possibly TRBD1 for D (6 bases). Germline V gives CDR1 SGHTA, CDR2 FQGNSA. This CDR3 contains 13 residues. V lost 1 base and J lost 6, with 7 bases in between. The CDR3 DNA reads TGTGCCAGCAGCTTAGAGGGGGGTCAGCCCCAGCATTTT. Its protein is CASSLEGGQPQHF.

The V call is TRBV6-5, the J call TRBJ2-7; D is unclear. The CDR3 length is 13 residues. Germline V gives CDR1 MNHEY, CDR2 SVGAGI. With 6 bases removed from V and 0 bases from J, the gap between germline ends came to 9 bases. This CDR3 is CASSDISSYEQYF. The DNA for the CDR3 is TGTGCCAGCAGCGACATTAGCTCCTACGAGCAGTACTTC.

V gene TRBV2 combines with J gene TRBJ1-1, with unresolved D. This CDR3 region has 11 residues. Trimming shortened V by 5 bases and J by 6 bases, and 7 bases separated the two germline ends. Germline V gene sequence: CDR1 SNHLY, CDR2 FYNNEI. In DNA form, the CDR3 reads TGTGCCAGCAGTAGGTCAGCTGAAGCTTTCTTT. This codes for CASSRSAEAFF.

J is TRBJ2-1 and V is TRBV11-2; 7 nucleotides match TRBD2. Trimming took 1 base from V and 2 from J; bases not matched to a gene: 2. The CDR3 is made up of 15 amino acids. Germline CDR1 SGHAT, CDR2 FQNNGV. In DNA form, the CDR3 reads TGTGCCAGCAGCTTAGCCCGGGGGGCCTACAATGAGCAGTTCTTC. Its translation: CASSLARGAYNEQFF.

The chain has TRBV10-2 and TRBJ2-7; D unresolved. The CDR3 is 14 amino acids. The V end was cut by 6 bases, the J end by 0 bases, with 12 bases between. Germline V lookup: CDR1 WSHSY, CDR2 SAAADI. The CDR3 protein is CASRHDTDSYEQYF. For the CDR3, the DNA is TGCGCCAGCAGACACGACACCGACTCCTACGAGCAGTACTTC.

The chain carries TRBV18 and TRBJ1-6; 7 bases fit TRBD1. The CDR3 totals 15 residues. V lost 6 bases to trimming and J lost 10 bases; unmatched junction nucleotides: 12. CDR1 is KGHSH, CDR2 LQKENI, per germline. CDR3 protein: CASSRDREGWSPLHF. The CDR3 nucleotides read TGTGCCAGCTCGCGCGACAGGGAAGGTTGGTCACCCCTCCACTTT.

The gene calls are TRBV5-5 and TRBJ2-2, with D maybe TRBD1 (6 bases). Germline V gene data show CDR1 as SGHKS and CDR2 as YYEKEE (reference sequence). The CDR3 totals 16 residues. V lost 3 bases, J lost 0 bases, and 12 bases lay in between. The CDR3 loop reads CASSSRPGANTGELFF. The CDR3 nucleotides are TGTGCCAGCAGCTCCCGCCCAGGGGCGAACACCGGGGAGCTGTTTTTT.

This chain uses TRBV9 with TRBJ1-1, with no clear D. Trimming removed 1 base from V and 4 bases from J, with 11 bases in between. CDR1 and CDR2 from the germline V gene are SGDLS and YYNGEE. This CDR3 spans 14 amino acids. CDR3 sequence (DNA): TGTGCCAGCAGCGTACAAGGGTCTGGCACTGAAGCTTTCTTT. Translating gives CASSVQGSGTEAFF.

This rearrangement joins TRBV18 to TRBJ1-6, with TRBD1 matching over 7 bases. Germline V gene sequence: CDR1 KGHSH, CDR2 LQKENI. J lost 0 bases, V lost 3 bases, and 2 bases had no gene match. CDR3 size: 16 residues. This CDR3 reads CASSPSGGSYNSPLHF. The CDR3 nucleotides read TGTGCCAGCTCACCTTCAGGGGGCTCCTATAATTCACCCCTCCACTTT.

The chain couples TRBV6-2 or TRBV6-3 to TRBJ2-1; D gene ambiguous. The V end lost 5 bases, the J end lost 10 bases, and 9 bases lay between the germline ends. Germline assignment: CDR1 MNHEY and CDR2 SVGEGT. The CDR3 spans 11 residues. The CDR3 DNA reads TGTGCCAGCAGTAAAGAAGGAGAGCAGTTCTTC. This codes for CASSKEGEQFF.

V is TRBV3-1 (or the pseudogene TRBV3-2) and J is TRBJ1-1; D is undetermined. V lost 4 bases and J 4 bases, leaving 13 bases between the germline ends. In germline, CDR1 is LGHDT, CDR2 YNNKEL (reference sequence). This CDR3 is built from 14 residues. CDR3 region: CASSPGQVGTEAFF. The CDR3 nucleotides read TGTGCCAGCAGCCCCGGGCAGGTTGGCACTGAAGCTTTCTTT.

This clone showed up just a few times. The chain has TRBV7-6 and TRBJ1-5; tentatively, D is TRBD1 (5 bases). The CDR3 extends over 13 amino acids. V was trimmed by 2 bases and J by 4 bases, leaving 6 bases between them. CDR1 and CDR2 (germline): SGHVS, FNYEAQ. CDR3 sequence (DNA): TGTGCCAGCAGCTTACAGGGAAATCAGCCCCAGCATTTT. Translating gives CASSLQGNQPQHF.

This clone was counted a few times. The genes are TRBV7-2 and TRBJ1-6; the match to TRBD1 covers 7 bases. The CDR3 consists of 15 residues. The V gene's germline CDR1 is SGHTA and CDR2 FQGNSA. The V segment lost 2 bases and the J segment 7 bases; nucleotides outside the gene matches: 5. Here the CDR3 reads CASSLRQGGNSPLHF. The CDR3 DNA reads as TGTGCCAGCAGCTTAAGACAGGGTGGGAATTCACCCCTCCACTTT.

In this sample, this clone turned up once. The gene calls are TRBV5-6 and TRBJ2-3; 12 nucleotides agree with TRBD2. The CDR3 is made up of 18 amino acids. Germline CDR1 and CDR2: SGHDT and YYEEEE. After removal of 1 base from V and 5 bases from J, the junction contained 11 bases not matched to a gene. Here the CDR3 reads CASSLFGVTSGSQDTQYF. As DNA, the CDR3 is TGTGCCAGCAGCTTGTTCGGTGTGACTAGCGGGAGTCAAGATACGCAGTATTTT.

This chain links TRBV6-5 with TRBJ1-2, with TRBD1 as a possible D gene (6 bases). Per the germline V gene, CDR1 is MNHEY and CDR2 is SVGAGI. Trimming cost V 7 bases and J 3 bases, with 12 bases left between them. The CDR3 has 13 amino acids. The CDR3, as DNA: TGTGCCAGCATCCCACAGGGCGACTATGGCTACACCTTC. Protein: CASIPQGDYGYTF.